Described below is a single TCR beta chain sequence and its context. The antigen this receptor binds is unknown. No base quality information exists; no much larger clone differs at one position. The receptor library was made with the immunoSEQ multiplex PCR assay. For the multiplex PCR, a mixture combining 60 forward primers for TCR Vbeta segments and 13 reverse primers for TCR Jbeta segments was used. The CDR3 region of rearranged TCR beta genes was amplified from genomic DNA with a multiplex PCR assay. The Illumina HiSeq System was used to sequence the amplified TCR beta libraries as 87-base-pair reads. In the paper's pipeline: A later analysis counted around 72 million unique TCR beta chains across the 650 to 800 repertoires, and 10 million to 11 million of these chains were shared by at least two donors. Raw reads were error-corrected and collapsed into unique sequences with a nearest-neighbor algorithm that merged closely related sequences to remove PCR and sequencing errors. V, D and J gene segments were assigned by aligning CDR3 sequences to IMGT reference sequences. For a sequence to be retained, at least a six-nucleotide match to both a V gene segment and a J gene segment was required. Rearrangements were called productive when the CDR3 lacked stop codons and stayed in frame with V and J; all others were non-productive. CDR3 was defined by IMGT convention, running from the second conserved V-encoded cysteine to the conserved J-encoded phenylalanine. The earlier analysis of 500 to 750 of the donors excluded any sequence lacking an unambiguous match to a single V gene segment. An earlier analysis of 550 to 650 of the donors classified V segments as functional when productive rearrangements were above 56.7% and as segregating when the standard deviation between donors was above 5%. A statistical classification framework was built to diagnose cytomegalovirus status from the catalog of TCR beta chain sequences. In a later analysis, V and J genes were assigned by comparing TCR nucleotide sequences against IMGT/GENE-DB human TR gene sequences. A later analysis assigned CDR3 sequences and most-parsimonious VDJ recombination scenarios with the TCRdist pipeline. In a later analysis, every TCR beta chain was defined by the combination of its CDR3 amino acid sequence and its V-gene family, and reads without a unique V-gene family were dropped. To address suspected cross-contamination and a sequencing artifact, a later analysis removed over 500 highly shared, low-generation-probability nucleotide sequences. For each public chain, a later analysis derived a clonal expansion index from normalized ranks of inferred template counts within each repertoire. A later analysis computed generation probabilities with a VDJ recombination model fitted to out-of-frame rearrangements, and checked the results against IGoR. A later analysis scored TCR-TCR, TCR-HLA and TCR-CMV co-occurrence with hypergeometric tests, applying a repertoire-size bias correction to TCR pairs. A later analysis estimated false discovery rates by permuting HLA or CMV assignments 20 times. In a later analysis, co-occurring TCRs were grouped using DBSCAN, with TCRdist sequence similarity added in when clustering inside HLA-allele-positive subsets. Repertoires with fewer than 30,000 or more than 120,000 public chains were left out of co-occurrence clustering, as were four to six repertoires with anomalous nucleotide sharing. TCRdb holds this immuneACCESS table with in-frame rearrangements only. Some clones are missing; in checked studies, unresolved V genes explain under half, and the rest has no known cause. D and trimming were read from the DNA, whereas the V and J calls and clone size are those reported in that table. For this sample the table gives hundreds of thousands of clones, of which 82% were detected only once. Around 6% of the sample is held by the ten biggest clonotypes.

The data are from a study of cytomegalovirus exposure and HLA in healthy donors (dated by TCRdb to 2016 to 2017). Describing the broader study: An earlier analysis of approximately 640 of the donors reported more than 250 Gb of sequence data and about 100 million unique TCR beta sequences from about 180 million T cells. High-throughput TCR immunosequencing, statistical association of individual TCRs with disease status, and machine learning were combined to predict cytomegalovirus infection status. A later genetic analysis used genome-wide SNP genotypes for about 65% of the roughly 700 donors, treating that subset as a discovery cohort. Among roughly 370 genotyped donors of the cohort, an average of around 240,000 unique TCR beta nucleotide sequences were sequenced per donor, approximately 20% of them non-productive. In addition to the first cohort of approximately 650 subjects, a separate validation cohort of over 90 different subjects was used. Donor age, sex, ethnicity and CMV serostatus were compiled alongside the repertoire data. The study was designed to test whether signatures of past pathogen exposure could be identified by cataloging public T cell receptors. The genetic ancestry cluster associated with self-reported Caucasian donors included roughly four fifths of the roughly 360 genotyped donors. The number of typed donors differed by locus: about 620-640 for A, B, C, DRB1 and DQB1; 522 for DQA1; 606 for DPA1; and around 490 for DPB1. About 280 gigabases of sequencing data and approximately 91 million unique TCR sequences made up an early release that covered approximately 620 HLA-typed donors. In the later analysis, no new phenotypic data were used to find candidate immune exposures; instead, reliance was placed on TCR beta sequences and their occurrence across donors. To decide whether each TCR beta V gene segment behaved as functional or pseudogenic, an earlier analysis of over 500 of the donors relied on high-throughput TCR beta sequencing. About five DR-DQ haplotypes were treated as single units for association and clustering because of strong linkage in the cohort. Class I and class II HLA loci were covered by the typing at four-digit resolution. A later analysis re-analyzed previously published TCR beta repertoires from 666 donors and added high-resolution HLA genotyping to study TCR occurrence patterns. All discovery cohort repertoires had been generated using a single sequencing platform. Using immunosequencing, the study profiled T cell repertoires from around 680 subjects and related those repertoires to cytomegalovirus serostatus. What the work shows at the level of the full study, not this receptor alone: In an earlier analysis of 587 of the donors, most TCR beta V segments appeared in productive rearrangements about 90% or about 30% of the time, broadly matching IMGT annotations. Several of the top co-occurrence clusters appeared to be linked to parvovirus B19, influenza, CMV and Epstein-Barr virus, according to a later analysis. In a later genetic analysis, fewer N-insertions in productive TCRs were reported among donors in an Asian-associated ancestry cluster than the approximately 710-donor mean. When HLA alleles, especially DR and DQ, strongly co-occurred, TCR associations were difficult to assign to individual alleles. The 87-base-pair reads could not distinguish some IMGT-functional V segments, including TRBV6-2 and TRBV6-3, so those segments were excluded. Over 15 rarely observed V segments, including chromosome 9 orphons, were excluded from the earlier analysis of about 600 of the donors because counts were too low. The classifier was reported to diagnose cytomegalovirus status with high specificity and sensitivity in both the original cohort and the validation cohort. In a later analysis, HLA-associated TCR beta chains showed more clonal expansion and lower generation probabilities than non-associated chains that were equally common. The presence/absence analyses assumed that sequencing depth was roughly uniform across donors, and that assumption may not be true. It was suggested by the authors that the approach could potentially be generalized to other disease states and immunological phenotypes. Most CMV-associated TCR beta chains appeared to be HLA-restricted in a later analysis, and the HLA associations seemed to be driven largely by CMV exposure. HLA typing was unavailable for some donors at each locus, so association tests used only the typed subset. This cohort had only TCR beta chains sequenced, and the lack of alpha or paired-chain data limited which features could be detected. Correlated functional status among segregating V segments might be attributable to linkage disequilibrium, but an unknown experimental factor could not be ruled out. A later analysis associated 17,000 or so TCR beta sequences with specific HLA alleles at a false discovery rate of 0.05. Most TCR sequences were observed very rarely across donors, whereas some public TCRs were present in many individuals. According to a later analysis, TCR association rates differed among HLA loci, with DRB1 alleles showing the most associated TCRs and HLA-C alleles showing the fewest. V-gene and J-gene trimming of TCR beta chains was associated with a missense DCLRE1C variant in a later genetic analysis, and the association was replicated in an independent cohort. A further reported finding was that TCR beta sequences accurately predicted the HLA-A and HLA-B alleles for most subjects in the first cohort. Immune exposure information for the cohort was limited to CMV serostatus. A total of 164 TCR beta chains were listed by the study as associated with cytomegalovirus. Three of the identified cytomegalovirus-associated TCR beta chains were confirmed in vitro to be specific for cytomegalovirus antigens. A cluster of highly shared sequence variants was judged likely to represent a technical artifact of the sequencing pipeline.

The cohort was made up of roughly 670 healthy bone marrow donors. At the time of sampling, all cohort members were nominally healthy, though unrecorded immune exposures were likely present. The donor was CMV seropositive and belonged to the group of 250 to 300 seropositive cohort members. Each donor provided a peripheral blood sample, and peripheral blood mononuclear cells were used for TCR beta sequencing. The Qiagen DNeasy Blood Extraction Kit was used to extract genomic DNA from the blood cell samples. The CDR3 sequence holds 14 residues, the cysteine and phenylalanine included. Just the 42-base CDR3 DNA is kept, in frame starting at base 1. Looking up the germline V gene yields CDR1 KGHSH and CDR2 LQKENI. Germline trimming: 6 bases from V, 1 base from J; junction bases outside gene matches: 3.

The sequence links TRBV18 to TRBJ1-1; TRBD1 aligns with 9 central bases. The sequence came from a man aged 40-49 years in good health and CMV-seropositive. The specimen was PBMCs. The CDR3 protein is CASSLQGANTEAFF. The bases are TGTGCCAGCTCGTTACAGGGGGCGAACACTGAAGCTTTCTTT.